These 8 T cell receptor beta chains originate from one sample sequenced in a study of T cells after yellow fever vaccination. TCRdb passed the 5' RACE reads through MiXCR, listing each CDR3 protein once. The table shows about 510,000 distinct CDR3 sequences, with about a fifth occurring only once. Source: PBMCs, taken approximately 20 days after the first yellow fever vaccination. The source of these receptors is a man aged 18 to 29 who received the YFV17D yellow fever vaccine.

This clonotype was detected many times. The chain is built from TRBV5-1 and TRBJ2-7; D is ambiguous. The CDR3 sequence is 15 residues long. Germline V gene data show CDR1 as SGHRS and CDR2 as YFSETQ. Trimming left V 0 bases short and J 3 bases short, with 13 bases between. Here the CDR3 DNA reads TGCGCCAGCAGCTTGGAAGGGAATCCTTACTACGAGCAGTACTTC. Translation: CASSLEGNPYYEQYF.

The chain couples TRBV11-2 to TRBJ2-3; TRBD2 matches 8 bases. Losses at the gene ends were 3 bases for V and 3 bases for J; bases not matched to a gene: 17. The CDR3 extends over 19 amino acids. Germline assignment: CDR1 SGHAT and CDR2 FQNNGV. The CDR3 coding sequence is TGTGCCAGCAGCTTTCTCGTAATGGTCCCGGGGGGGCGGACAGATACGCAGTATTTT. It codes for CASSFLVMVPGGRTDTQYF.

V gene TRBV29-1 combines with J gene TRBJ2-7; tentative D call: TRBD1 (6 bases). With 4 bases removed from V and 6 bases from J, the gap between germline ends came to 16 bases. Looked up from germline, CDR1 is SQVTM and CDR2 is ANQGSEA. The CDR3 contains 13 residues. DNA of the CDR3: TGCAGCGTTGTTAGTCAGGGGTATGCCGAGCAGTACTTC. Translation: CSVVSQGYAEQYF.

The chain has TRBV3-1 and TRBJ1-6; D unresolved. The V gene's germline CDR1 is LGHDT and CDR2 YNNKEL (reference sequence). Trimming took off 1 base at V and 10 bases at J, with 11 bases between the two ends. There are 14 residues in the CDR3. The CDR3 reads CASSQVGSGSPLHF. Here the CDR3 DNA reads TGTGCCAGCAGCCAAGTAGGGTCAGGATCACCCCTCCACTTT.

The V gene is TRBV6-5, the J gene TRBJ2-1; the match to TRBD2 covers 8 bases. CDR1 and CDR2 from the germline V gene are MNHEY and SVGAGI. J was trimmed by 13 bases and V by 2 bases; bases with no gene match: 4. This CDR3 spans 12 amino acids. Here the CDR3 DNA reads TGTGCCAGCAGTTACGGGGCGGGGGGTCAGTTCTTC. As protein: CASSYGAGGQFF.

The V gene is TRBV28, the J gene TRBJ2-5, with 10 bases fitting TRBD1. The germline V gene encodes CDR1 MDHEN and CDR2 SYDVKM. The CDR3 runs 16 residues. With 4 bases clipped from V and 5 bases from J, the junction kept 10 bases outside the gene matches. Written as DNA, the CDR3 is TGTGCCAGCAGTTCCTTCCCGGACAGGGGGAGGGAGACCCAGTACTTC. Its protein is CASSSFPDRGRETQYF.

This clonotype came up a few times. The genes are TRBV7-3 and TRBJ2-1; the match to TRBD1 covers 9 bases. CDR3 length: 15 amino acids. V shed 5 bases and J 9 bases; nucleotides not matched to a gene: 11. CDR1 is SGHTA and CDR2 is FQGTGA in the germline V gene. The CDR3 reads CASSEKTGGRGEQFF. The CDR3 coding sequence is TGTGCCAGCAGCGAGAAAACAGGGGGCAGGGGTGAGCAGTTCTTC.

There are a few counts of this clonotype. The DNA of the CDR3 is TGTGCCACCAGCTTAGCAGCGGGGGATTGGGATGAGCAGTTCTTC. The encoded protein is CATSLAAGDWDEQFF. This chain connects TRBV15 to TRBJ2-1; 8 nucleotides line up with TRBD2. The CDR3 has 15 amino acids. The germline V gene has CDR1 LNHNV and CDR2 YYDKDF (reference sequence). J lost 8 bases, V lost 5 bases, and 11 bases had no gene match.